This T cell receptor beta chain was observed in a study of blood T cell repertoires in COVID-19 (dated by TCRdb to about 2020). With respect to the entire study: Collaborator samples came from the United States, Italy and Spain and covered acute and convalescent phases of COVID-19. The sample metadata nearly always contained a de-identified subject ID, COVID-19 status, age in years and sex. Samples came from the ongoing ImmuneRACE study (first 160 participants) plus 1,254 subjects from 6 global collaborators. The prospective study material was composed of cDNA or gDNA derived from T cells, B-cell-depleted T cells, or PBMCs. The repertoires were made available in a free public database intended to serve as a resource for research on the immune response to SARS-CoV-2. HLA class I and class II types, where available, came from metadata supplied by the sample provider rather than from assay-based typing. The dataset comprised deeply sampled blood TCRbeta repertoires from subjects exposed to, actively infected with, or recovered from COVID-19. The full study reports these points: Clinical and demographic metadata were provided uncurated, with the amount varying by source and participant.

Whole blood was collected in K2EDTA tubes by collaborating institutions according to the institutions' own protocols. Collaborator samples were shipped for TCRbeta analysis as frozen whole blood, isolated PBMCs, or DNA extracted from either sample type. In the case of this clone: No cognate antigen has been identified for it. Base-call qualities are not available, and no considerably larger clone is one nucleotide away.

The immunoSEQ Assay, a bias-controlled multiplex PCR, was used to amplify TCRbeta CDR3 regions from genomic DNA. The study's own analysis went as follows. The number of nucleated cells in each sample was estimated from the amplification of reference gene primers within the assay. To quantify the absolute abundance of each unique TCRbeta CDR3 rearrangement, sequence reads were collapsed and filtered. Productive Simpson clonality was computed per sample as the square root of Simpson's diversity index over productive rearrangements. TCRdb carries this immuneACCESS record with in-frame sequences only. Its versions omit some clonotypes, under half of them owing to an unresolved V gene in the studies checked, with the rest unexplained. From that table come the V and J calls and clone size; the DNA was used to work out D and trimming. This sample lists 150,000 to 200,000 clones; about 88% were detected once. Roughly 19% of the sample lies in the top ten.

From its cysteine to its phenylalanine, the CDR3 spans 13 amino acids. Only the CDR3 part of the read is kept: 39 bases, read in frame from the first base. Trimming at the junction amounts to 1 base on V and 2 bases on J, and the germline ends lie 5 bases apart. As encoded in the germline V gene (reference sequence), CDR1 is LNHDA while CDR2 is SQIVND. This TCR came from a woman of 80 years or more with acute or convalescent COVID-19. The rearrangement combines TRBV19 with TRBJ1-2, and perhaps TRBD1 as D gene, on 5 matching bases. The source material was peripheral blood. The CDR3 corresponds to CASSIGTNYGYTF. The base sequence is TGTGCCAGTAGTATAGGGACAAACTATGGCTACACCTTC.